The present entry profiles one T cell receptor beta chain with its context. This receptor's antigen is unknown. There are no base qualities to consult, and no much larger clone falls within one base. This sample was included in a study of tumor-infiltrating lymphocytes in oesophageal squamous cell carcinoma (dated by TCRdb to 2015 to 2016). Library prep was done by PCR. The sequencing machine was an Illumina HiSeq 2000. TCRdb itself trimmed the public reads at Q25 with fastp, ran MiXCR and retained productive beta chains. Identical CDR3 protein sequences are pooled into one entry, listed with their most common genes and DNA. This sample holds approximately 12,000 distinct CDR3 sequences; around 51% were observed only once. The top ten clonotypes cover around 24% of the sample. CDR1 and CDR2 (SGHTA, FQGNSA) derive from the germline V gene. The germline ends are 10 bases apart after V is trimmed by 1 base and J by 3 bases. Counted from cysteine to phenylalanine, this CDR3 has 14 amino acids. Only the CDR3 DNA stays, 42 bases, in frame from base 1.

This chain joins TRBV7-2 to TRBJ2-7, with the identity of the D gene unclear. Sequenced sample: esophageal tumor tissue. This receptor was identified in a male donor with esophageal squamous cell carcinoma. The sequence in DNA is TGTGCCAGCAGCTTAGGGGTAGTCGGCTACGAGCAGTACTTC. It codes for CASSLGVVGYEQYF.